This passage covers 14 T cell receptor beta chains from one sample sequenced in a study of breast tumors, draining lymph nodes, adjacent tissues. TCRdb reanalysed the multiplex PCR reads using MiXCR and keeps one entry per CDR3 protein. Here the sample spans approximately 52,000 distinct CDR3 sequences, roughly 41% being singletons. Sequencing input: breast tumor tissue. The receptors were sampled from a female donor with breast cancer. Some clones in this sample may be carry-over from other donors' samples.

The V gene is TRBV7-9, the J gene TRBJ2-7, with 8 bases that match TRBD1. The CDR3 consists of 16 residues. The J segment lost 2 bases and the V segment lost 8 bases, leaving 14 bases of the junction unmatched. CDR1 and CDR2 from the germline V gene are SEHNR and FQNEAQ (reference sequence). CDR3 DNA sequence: TGTGCCAGCTCTAGGCGCGGGACAGGCGTACCCTACGAGCAGTACTTC. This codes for CASSRRGTGVPYEQYF. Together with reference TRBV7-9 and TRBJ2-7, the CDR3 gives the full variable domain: DTGVSQNPRHKITKRGQNVTFRCDPISEHNRLYWYRQTLGQGPEFLTYFQNEAQLEKSRLLSDRFSAERPKGSFSTLEIQRTEQGDSAMYLCASSRRGTGVPYEQYFGPGTRLTVT.

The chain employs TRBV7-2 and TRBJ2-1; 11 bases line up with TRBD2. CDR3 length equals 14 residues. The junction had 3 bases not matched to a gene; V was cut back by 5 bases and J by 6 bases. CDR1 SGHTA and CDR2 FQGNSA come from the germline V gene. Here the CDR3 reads CASSLTSGINEQFF. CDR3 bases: TGTGCCAGCAGCCTGACTAGCGGGATCAATGAGCAGTTCTTC. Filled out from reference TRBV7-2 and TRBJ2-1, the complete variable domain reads GAGVSQSPSNKVTEKGKDVELRCDPISGHTALYWYRQSLGQGLEFLIYFQGNSAPDKSGLPSDRFSAERTGGSVSTLTIQRTQQEDSAVYLCASSLTSGINEQFFGPGTRLTVL.

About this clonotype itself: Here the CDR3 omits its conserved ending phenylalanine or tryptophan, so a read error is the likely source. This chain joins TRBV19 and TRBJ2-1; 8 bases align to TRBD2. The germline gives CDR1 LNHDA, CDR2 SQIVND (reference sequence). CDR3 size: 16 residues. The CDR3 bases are TGTGCCAGTAGTAAGGCTAGCGGGCCGTCCTATAATGAGCAGTTCTCC. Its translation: CASSKASGPSYNEQFS.

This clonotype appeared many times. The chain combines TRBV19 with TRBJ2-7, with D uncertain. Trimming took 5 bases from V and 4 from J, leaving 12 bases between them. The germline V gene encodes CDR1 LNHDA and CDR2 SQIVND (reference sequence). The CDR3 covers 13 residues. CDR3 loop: CASSDRGRYEQYF. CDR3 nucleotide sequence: TGTGCCAGTAGTGACCGTGGACGGTACGAGCAGTACTTC.

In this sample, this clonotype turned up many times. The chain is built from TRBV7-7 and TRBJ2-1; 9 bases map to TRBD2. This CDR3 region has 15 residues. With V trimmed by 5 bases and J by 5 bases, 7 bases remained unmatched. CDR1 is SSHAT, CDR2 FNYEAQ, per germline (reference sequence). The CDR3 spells CASSQRLAENNEQFF. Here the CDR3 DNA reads TGTGCCAGCAGCCAGCGACTAGCGGAGAACAATGAGCAGTTCTTC.

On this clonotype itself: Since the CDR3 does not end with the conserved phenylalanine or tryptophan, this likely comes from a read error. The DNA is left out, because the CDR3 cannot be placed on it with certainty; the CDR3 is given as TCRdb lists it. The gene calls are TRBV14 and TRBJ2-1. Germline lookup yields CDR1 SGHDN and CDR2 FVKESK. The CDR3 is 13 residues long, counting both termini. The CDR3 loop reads CASSQDIKGEQFS.

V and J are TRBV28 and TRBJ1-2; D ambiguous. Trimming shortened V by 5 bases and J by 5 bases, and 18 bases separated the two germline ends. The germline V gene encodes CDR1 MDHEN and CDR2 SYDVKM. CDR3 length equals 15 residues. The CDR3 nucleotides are TGTGCCAGCAGTCGCTCTTCACTCGGGCGGTATGGCTACACCTTC. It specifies CASSRSSLGRYGYTF.

Written as DNA, the CDR3 is TGTGCCAGCGCATCGACAGGGGGCGGTGGCTACACCTTC. This encodes CASASTGGGGYTF. The genes are TRBV28 and TRBJ1-2, with TRBD1 matching over 10 bases. V dropped 8 bases and J dropped 7; count of bases not matched to a gene: 7. CDR1 and CDR2 (germline): MDHEN, SYDVKM. CDR3 length: 13 amino acids.

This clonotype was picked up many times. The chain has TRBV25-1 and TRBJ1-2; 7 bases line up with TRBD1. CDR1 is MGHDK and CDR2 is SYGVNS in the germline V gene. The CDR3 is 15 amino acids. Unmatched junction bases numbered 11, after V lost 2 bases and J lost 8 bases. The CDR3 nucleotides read TGTGCCAGCAGTGAACAGGGGGGCGCCGTTCTCGGCTACACCTTC. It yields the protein CASSEQGGAVLGYTF.

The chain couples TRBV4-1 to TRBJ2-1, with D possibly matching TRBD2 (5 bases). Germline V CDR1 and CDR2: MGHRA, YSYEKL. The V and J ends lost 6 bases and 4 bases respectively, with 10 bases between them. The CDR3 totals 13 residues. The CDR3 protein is CASRQRGYNEQFF. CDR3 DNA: TGCGCCAGCAGACAACGGGGATACAATGAGCAGTTCTTC.

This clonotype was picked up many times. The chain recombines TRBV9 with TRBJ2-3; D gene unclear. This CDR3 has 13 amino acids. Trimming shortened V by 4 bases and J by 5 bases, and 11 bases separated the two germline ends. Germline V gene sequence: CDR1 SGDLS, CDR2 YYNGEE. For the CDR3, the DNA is TGTGCCAGCAGCTATGCCCCTCAAGATACGCAGTATTTT. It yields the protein CASSYAPQDTQYF.

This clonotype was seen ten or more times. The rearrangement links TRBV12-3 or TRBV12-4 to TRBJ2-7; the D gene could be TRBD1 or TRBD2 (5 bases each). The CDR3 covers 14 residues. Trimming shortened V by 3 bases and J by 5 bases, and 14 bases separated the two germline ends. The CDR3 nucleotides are TGTGCCAGCAGTTTTGGGGCGGGTCGCAACGAGCAGTACTTC. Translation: CASSFGAGRNEQYF.

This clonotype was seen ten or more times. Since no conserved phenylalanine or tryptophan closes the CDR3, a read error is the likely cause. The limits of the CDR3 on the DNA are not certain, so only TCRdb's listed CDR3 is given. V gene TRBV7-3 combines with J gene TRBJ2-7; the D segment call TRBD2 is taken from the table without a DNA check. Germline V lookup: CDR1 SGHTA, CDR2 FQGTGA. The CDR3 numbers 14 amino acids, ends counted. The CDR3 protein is CASSLTTSGPTRPL.

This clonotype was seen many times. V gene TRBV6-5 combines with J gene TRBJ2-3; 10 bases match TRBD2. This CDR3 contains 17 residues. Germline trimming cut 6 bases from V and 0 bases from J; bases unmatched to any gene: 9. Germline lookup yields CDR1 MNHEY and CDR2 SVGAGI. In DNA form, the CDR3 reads TGTGCCAGCAGGACCCTAGCGGGAGCGATTAGCACAGATACGCAGTATTTT. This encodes CASRTLAGAISTDTQYF.